This T cell receptor beta chain was sequenced for a study of T cell clonality in common variable immunodeficiency (dated by TCRdb to the mid-2010s). General conclusions and limits of the study: CVID subjects shared fewer TCRbeta clones with each other than healthy controls did (p < 0.0001). Patient heterogeneity within the CVID cohort put limits on correlating repertoire features with clinical complications. TCRbeta clonality was higher in CVID subjects than in healthy controls (t-test p = 0.018), and the increase was most characteristic of about a third of subjects. Despite equal DNA input, controls averaged approximately 84,000 unique sequences per sample versus about 31,547 in CVID samples. CVID TCRbeta sequences reportedly showed fewer deletions and N-nucleotide insertions and lacked highly modified clones with 13 or more V deletions. It was noted by the authors that sequencing of the repertoires of T cell subpopulations would be needed to clarify the cause of the increased clonality in CVID.

Equivalent amounts of genomic DNA from CVID and control samples were used as sequencing input. For every sample, a 60 bp segment covering the rearranged TCRbeta CDR3 region was amplified and then sequenced. The immunoSEQ assay, a bias-corrected multiplex PCR with high-throughput sequencing, was employed for TCRbeta amplification. Regarding the original processing steps: Each unique nucleotide sequence was treated as a clone and annotated with V, D and J genes, copy number and frequency. Sequences were labeled productive if in frame, and non-productive if out of frame or containing stop codons. As previously described, clonality was calculated on the basis of Shannon's entropy. The predicted amino acid sequences of productive clones were used to derive the mean CDR3 Kyte-Doolittle hydropathy. Using the R hclust function, scaled V gene usage was clustered hierarchically with Manhattan distance and complete linkage. Sharing of clones by CDR3 amino acid sequence was evaluated by resampling 12 repertoires per group over 100 rounds. The repertoires were searched for approximately 70 published EBV-specific and some 250 published CMV-specific TCRbeta sequences. After two CVID samples that produced fewer than 10,000 sequences were dropped from the analysis, 42 CVID repertoires remained. What TCRdb holds here is the immuneACCESS table cut down to in-frame rearrangements. Part of the clones is not present; checked against another copy, under half of the missing clones reflect an unresolved V gene, and the others are unexplained. V, J and clone size are taken as reported in that table, and D and trimming were inferred from the DNA itself. Across this sample, tens of thousands of clones were tabulated and none appeared just once. The top ten clones comprise 2% to 2.5% of the sample.

This clone was seen many times. The clone's antigen remains unknown. Standard criteria were used to diagnose CVID, namely serum IgG, IgA and/or IgM reduced below the normal range together with specific antibody deficiency. There were 44 subjects in the CVID group (roughly 30 male and roughly 15 female), ranging in age from about 8 to 64 years, with a mean age of about 40. Most of the CVID patients and most of the healthy controls were of Caucasian heritage. All CVID subjects had received replacement immunoglobulin therapy for at least one year at the time of study participation. No CVID subject was ill or taking immunomodulatory or immunosuppressive medication when blood was collected. Heparinized peripheral whole blood samples of roughly 5 to 9 ml were obtained from each donor. Genomic DNA from adults with common variable immune deficiency (CVID) and from healthy adult controls was the source for sequencing TCRbeta CDR3 repertoires. Diluted blood was subjected to density centrifugation over Hypaque 1077 or Ficoll-Paque for isolation of peripheral blood mononuclear cells. Genomic DNA was obtained from unsorted mononuclear cells through either Qiagen column purification or a centrifugation-based method.

The clonotype originates from a human donor with common variable immunodeficiency. The sample taken for sequencing was peripheral blood mononuclear cells.

The CDR3 protein sequence reads: CASSQTGTREETQYF. CDR3 DNA, as far as it was read: TGCGCCAGCAGCCAGACAGGTACCCGGGAGGAGACC. The sequence is built from TRBV5-1 and TRBJ2-5; the D gene is perhaps TRBD1 or TRBD2, as each covers 6 bases. The read terminates 3 residues ahead of where the CDR3 ends, so the germline J gene completes it. The CDR3 numbers 15 residues from cysteine through phenylalanine. Of the CDR3's DNA, 36 bases were read; they are in frame from base 1. The CDR1 and CDR2 encoded by the germline V gene are SGHRS and YFSETQ. Relative to germline, V is 4 bases shorter and J is 5 bases shorter, with 18 bases between their ends.